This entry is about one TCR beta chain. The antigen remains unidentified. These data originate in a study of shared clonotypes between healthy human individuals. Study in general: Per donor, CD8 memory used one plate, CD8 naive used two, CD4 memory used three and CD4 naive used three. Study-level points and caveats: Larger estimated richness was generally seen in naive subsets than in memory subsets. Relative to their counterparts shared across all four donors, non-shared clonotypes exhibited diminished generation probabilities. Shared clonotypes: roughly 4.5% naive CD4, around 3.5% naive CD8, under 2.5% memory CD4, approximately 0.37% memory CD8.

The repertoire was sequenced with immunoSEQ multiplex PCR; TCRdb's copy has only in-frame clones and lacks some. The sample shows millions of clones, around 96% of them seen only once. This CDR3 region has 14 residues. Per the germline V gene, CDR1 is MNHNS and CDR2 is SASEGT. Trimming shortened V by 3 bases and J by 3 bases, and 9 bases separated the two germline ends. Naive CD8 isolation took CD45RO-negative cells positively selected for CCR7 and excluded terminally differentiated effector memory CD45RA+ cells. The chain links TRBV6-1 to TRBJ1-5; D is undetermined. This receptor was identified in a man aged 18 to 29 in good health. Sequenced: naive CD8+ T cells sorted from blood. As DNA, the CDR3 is TGTGCCAGCAGTGACCGACGGTACAATCAGCCCCAGCATTTT. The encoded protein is CASSDRRYNQPQHF.